This TCR beta chain was sequenced during a study of blood T cell repertoires in COVID-19 (dated by TCRdb to the early 2020s). At the level of the whole study: Samples from collaborators originated in the United States, Italy and Spain and spanned both the acute and convalescent phases of COVID-19. The material from the prospective study consisted of cDNA or gDNA derived from T cells, B-cell-depleted T cells, or PBMCs. The dataset comprised deeply sampled blood TCRbeta repertoires from subjects exposed to, actively infected with, or recovered from COVID-19. The repertoires were made available in a free public database intended to serve as a resource for research on the immune response to SARS-CoV-2. The samples were drawn from the first 160 participants of the ongoing ImmuneRACE study and from under 1,500 subjects provided by 6 global collaborators. The sample metadata nearly always contained a de-identified subject ID, COVID-19 status, age in years and sex. Where available, HLA class I and class II types were taken from metadata supplied by the sample provider and were not determined by assay-based typing. Here is what the overall study found, with its caveats: How much clinical and demographic metadata was included differed by source and by participant, and the metadata was provided uncurated.

Spanning cysteine to phenylalanine, the CDR3 consists of 14 amino acids. Just the 42-base CDR3 DNA is kept, in frame starting at base 1. The germline V end is reduced by 6 bases and the J end by 3 bases; junction bases left unmatched: 4. Per the germline V gene (reference sequence), LGHDT is the CDR1 and YNNKEL is the CDR2. The immunoSEQ Assay, a bias-controlled multiplex PCR, was used to amplify TCRbeta CDR3 regions from genomic DNA. In the authors' own workflow: Nucleated cell counts per sample were estimated from amplification of reference gene primers within the assay. Sequence reads were collapsed and filtered to measure the absolute abundance of every unique TCRbeta CDR3 rearrangement. For each sample, productive Simpson clonality was calculated by taking the square root of Simpson's diversity index across productive rearrangements. Imported from immuneACCESS, the table was reduced by TCRdb to in-frame sequences with V and J called. These copies leave out some clones; in studies compared against another copy, an unresolved V gene accounts for under half, and the cause of the remainder is not known. The V and J calls and clone size are taken from that table; D and trimming were inferred from the DNA. For this sample the table gives under 100,000 clones, of which roughly 78% were detected only once. Clones ranked in the top ten supply roughly a tenth of the sample.

This clone occurred once. Its target antigen remains unknown. No per-base quality is available; no much larger clone lies one base away. Whole blood was collected in K2EDTA tubes by collaborating institutions according to the institutions' own protocols. Collaborator samples were shipped for TCRbeta analysis as frozen whole blood, isolated PBMCs, or DNA extracted from either sample type. The origin of this receptor is a man in his sixties with acute or convalescent COVID-19. Recombination linked TRBV3-1 (or the pseudogene TRBV3-2) to TRBJ1-5, and TRBD1 aligns with 8 junction nucleotides. Sequencing was done on a sample of peripheral blood. The DNA is as follows: TGTGCCAGCAGTCGGGACAGGTTCAATCAGCCCCAGCATTTT. It specifies CASSRDRFNQPQHF.